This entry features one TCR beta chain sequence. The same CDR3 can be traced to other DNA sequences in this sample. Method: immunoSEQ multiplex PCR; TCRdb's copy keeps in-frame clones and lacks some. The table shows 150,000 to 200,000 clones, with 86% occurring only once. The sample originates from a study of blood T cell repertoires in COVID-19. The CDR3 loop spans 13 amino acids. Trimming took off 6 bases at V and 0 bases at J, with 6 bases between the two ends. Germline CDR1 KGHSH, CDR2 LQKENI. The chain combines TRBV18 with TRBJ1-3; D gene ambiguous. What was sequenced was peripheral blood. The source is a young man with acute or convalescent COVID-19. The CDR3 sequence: CASSPSSGNTIYF. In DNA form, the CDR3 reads TGTGCCAGCTCTCCGAGCTCTGGAAACACCATATATTTT.